This is a list of T cell receptor beta chains from one sample in a study of T cell clonotyping in hematopoietic cell transplantation. The assay was immunoSEQ multiplex PCR, and TCRdb's table has in-frame clones only and misses some. The sample consists of 35,000 to 45,000 clones, about 93% of them appearing once. Sequencing was performed on peripheral blood mononuclear cells. These receptors originate from a woman between 45 and 60 years old in good health. Some clones in this sample may be carry-over from other donors' samples. CDR3s include the opening cysteine and the closing phenylalanine or tryptophan. Each record gives: V gene, CDR3 protein.

>TRBV19
CASRMTGVEAFF
>TRBV19
CASRTSRAVEAFF
>TRBV4-2
CASSHLQERTEAFF
>TRBV4-3
CASSQELAGGPQDTQYF
>TRBV28
CASSRNGATYGYTF
>TRBV4-3
CASSQDRQIWSAFF
>TRBV18
CASSPWDHNSGNTIYF
>TRBV10-3
CAISGTGGSYEQYF
>TRBV7-8
CASSLQGLNTEAFF
>TRBV27
CASSFNGVSGNTIYF
>TRBV4-2
CASSQDRGSEKETQYF
>TRBV5-1
CASSSAGGPYNEQFF
>TRBV10-3
CAISESQNIQYF
>TRBV29-1
CSVNEPGLAQETQYF
>TRBV9
CASSPSGGDTIYF
>TRBV6-1
CASSADRDYGYTF
>TRBV2
CASIRTVGYTF
>TRBV5-1
CASSLWTSGPGIYNEQFF
>TRBV7-2
CASSLGPHSTDTQYF
>TRBV5-5
CASSLAGAANYGYTF